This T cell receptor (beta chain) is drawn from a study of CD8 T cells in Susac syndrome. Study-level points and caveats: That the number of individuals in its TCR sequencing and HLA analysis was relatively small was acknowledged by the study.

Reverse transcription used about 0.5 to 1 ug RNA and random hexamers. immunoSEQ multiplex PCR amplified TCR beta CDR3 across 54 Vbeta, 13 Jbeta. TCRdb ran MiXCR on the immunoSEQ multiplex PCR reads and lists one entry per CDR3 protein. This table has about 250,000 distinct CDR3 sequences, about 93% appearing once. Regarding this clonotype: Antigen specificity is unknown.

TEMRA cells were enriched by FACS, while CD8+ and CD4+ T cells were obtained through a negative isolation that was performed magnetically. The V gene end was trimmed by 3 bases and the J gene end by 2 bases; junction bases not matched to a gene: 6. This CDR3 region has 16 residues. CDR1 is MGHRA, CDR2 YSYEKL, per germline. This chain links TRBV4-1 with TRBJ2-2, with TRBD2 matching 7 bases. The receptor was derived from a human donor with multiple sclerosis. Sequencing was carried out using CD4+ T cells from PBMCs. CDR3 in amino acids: CASSQRGGRNTGELFF. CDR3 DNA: TGCGCCAGCAGCCAGCGCGGGGGACGCAACACCGGGGAGCTGTTTTTT.